This entry lists 10 T cell receptor beta chains sequenced from one sample in a study of cytomegalovirus exposure and HLA in healthy donors. PCR amplification relied on 60 Vbeta primers (plus 13 Jbeta primers). The table came from immunoSEQ multiplex PCR; TCRdb's copy has only in-frame clones and leaves some out. Found here are approximately 130,000 clones; the top ten clones hold approximately 1.9%. Sequencing was done on a sample of PBMCs. Source of these receptors: a woman aged 55-70 years in good health and CMV-seronegative.

CDR3 DNA: TGTGCCAGCAGCTTGGGTACTGTTAATGAAAAACTGTTTTTT. Encoded protein: CASSLGTVNEKLFF. V is TRBV5-4 and J is TRBJ1-4, with D unclear. Germline loops: CDR1 SGHNT, CDR2 YYREEE (reference sequence). V was shortened by 0 bases and J by 4 bases, with 7 bases between the two germline ends. The CDR3 length is 14 residues.

The DNA for the CDR3 is TGCGCCAGCAGCTCAACCGCCAGCGATTTAACACCCCTCCACTTT. Translation: CASSSTASDLTPLHF. This chain uses TRBV5-1 with TRBJ1-6; no definite D call. The length of the CDR3 is 15 residues. The germline V gene has CDR1 SGHRS and CDR2 YFSETQ. The V end was cut by 3 bases, the J end by 11 bases, with 18 bases between.

The chain has TRBV7-6 and TRBJ2-3; TRBD2 matches 11 bases. This CDR3 contains 17 residues. Germline assignment: CDR1 SGHVS and CDR2 FNYEAQ. The trim removed 3 bases at V and 0 bases at J, leaving 5 bases unmatched. CDR3 coding DNA: TGTGCCAGCAGCTTGGGGACTAGCGGAGCTAGCACAGATACGCAGTATTTT. This encodes CASSLGTSGASTDTQYF.

The rearrangement links TRBV18 to TRBJ2-5; D is ambiguous. CDR3 length: 13 residues. Germline V gives CDR1 KGHSH, CDR2 LQKENI. V lost 1 base and J lost 4, with 7 bases in between. CDR3 amino acids: CASSPLLSETQYF. The CDR3 DNA is TGTGCCAGCTCACCACTTCTCTCAGAGACCCAGTACTTC. Together with reference TRBV18 and TRBJ2-5, the CDR3 gives the full variable domain: NAGVMQNPRHLVRRRGQEARLRCSPMKGHSHVYWYRQLPEEGLKFMVYLQKENIIDESGMPKERFSAEFPKEGPSILRIQQVVRGDSAAYFCASSPLLSETQYFGPGTRLLVL.

This chain connects TRBV9 to TRBJ2-3; 8 nucleotides match TRBD2. The CDR3 is made up of 15 amino acids. Looked up from germline, CDR1 is SGDLS and CDR2 is YYNGEE. V was pared by 5 bases and J by 4 bases, with 9 bases of the junction left unmatched. CDR3 bases: TGTGCCAGCAGACCGGGAGCGGGAGCGGCAGATACGCAGTATTTT. It specifies CASRPGAGAADTQYF.

V is TRBV2 and J is TRBJ2-4; D may be TRBD2 (6 bases). Germline V gene sequence: CDR1 SNHLY, CDR2 FYNNEI. Trimming cost V 0 bases and J 0 bases, with 12 bases left between them. The CDR3 totals 17 residues. The CDR3 DNA is TGTGCCAGCAGTGAAGCTAGCGGTCTACTAGCCAAAAACATTCAGTACTTC. Residues: CASSEASGLLAKNIQYF.

V is TRBV5-6 and J is TRBJ2-7; possible D gene TRBD1, 6 bases. V was trimmed by 2 bases and J by 3 bases, leaving 12 bases between them. This CDR3 is built from 14 residues. Germline CDR1 SGHDT, CDR2 YYEEEE. This chain's CDR3 is CASSFGQSSYEQYF. The DNA of the CDR3 is TGTGCCAGCAGCTTCGGACAGTCAAGCTACGAGCAGTACTTC.

This chain uses TRBV4-2 with TRBJ2-5, with 10 bases aligning to TRBD2. The junction had 9 bases not matched to a gene; V was cut back by 3 bases and J by 5 bases. CDR3 length: 16 amino acids. The germline CDR1 and CDR2 sequences are LGHNA and YNFKEQ. The CDR3 region is CASSQLGGTSAETQYF. The CDR3 nucleotides are TGTGCCAGCAGCCAGTTGGGCGGGACTAGCGCTGAGACCCAGTACTTC.

The chain combines TRBV5-4 with TRBJ2-5; 9 nucleotides line up with TRBD1. The J call may be in error: the DNA end matches TRBJ2-7 better. Germline-derived CDR1 and CDR2 are SGHNT and YYREEE (reference sequence). This CDR3 has 15 amino acids. The CDR3 loop reads CASSSGTGSSYEQYF. The CDR3 nucleotides read TGTGCCAGCAGCTCAGGGACAGGGTCTTCCTACGAGCAGTACTTC.

This chain links TRBV5-1 with TRBJ2-2, with 13 bases fitting TRBD2. The germline CDR1 and CDR2 sequences are SGHRS and YFSETQ. The CDR3 contains 17 residues. J was trimmed by 4 bases and V by 5 bases; bases with no gene match: 8. This chain's CDR3 is CASSPGLAGDGTGELFF. The CDR3, as DNA: TGCGCCAGCAGTCCTGGACTAGCGGGAGATGGCACCGGGGAGCTGTTTTTT. Full variable domain (missing parts from reference TRBV5-1 and TRBJ2-2): KAGVTQTPRYLIKTRGQQVTLSCSPISGHRSVSWYQQTPGQGLQFLFEYFSETQRNKGNFPGRFSGRQFSNSRSEMNVSTLELGDSALYLCASSPGLAGDGTGELFFGEGSRLTVL.